This T cell receptor (beta chain) was sequenced in a study of CD8 T cells in ankylosing spondylitis (dated by TCRdb to the late 2010s). For the study in its entirety: T cell receptor beta repertoires were profiled in healthy donors and ankylosing spondylitis patients so that disease-linked TCR variants could be found. The full study cohort comprised roughly 24 ankylosing spondylitis patients and over 95 healthy donors. Peripheral blood samples were taken, and synovial fluid was additionally collected from ankylosing spondylitis patients. Broad study findings and their caveats: Significant enrichment of the disease-linked clones was reported in matched synovial fluid samples from ankylosing spondylitis patients. Some TCR beta motif variants had previously been reported in synovial fluid and blood of reactive arthritis patients, which suggested common disease-initiation mechanisms. A CD8+ phenotype was shown by the disease-linked clones, which were found at relatively low frequencies in peripheral blood. Blood from ankylosing spondylitis patients appeared to be characterized by a TCR beta motif composed of about 8 highly homologous amino acid variants.

This clonotype showed up many times. Its binding antigen is unknown. No per-base quality is available; no much larger clone lies one base away. The data were produced on an Illumina HiSeq 2500. TCR beta libraries were prepared by quantitative 5'-RACE with molecular barcodes. As for the original processing: A new computational method based on a probabilistic model of VDJ rearrangement was used to identify disease-linked TCR variants. The public reads were quality trimmed at Q25 with fastp and then assembled into clones with MiXCR by TCRdb, keeping productive beta chains. Rows with a matching CDR3 protein are joined into one entry that keeps the most common DNA and genes. The V and J calls were not made by the authors but by TCRdb's processing. The sample table records more than 300,000 distinct CDR3 sequences; 9.5% to 13% of these occur just once. The ten biggest clones cover around 10% of the sample.

The germline V and J ends show losses of 4 bases and 4 bases respectively, and no gene match explains 2 bases of the junction. Inclusive of the bounding cysteine and phenylalanine, the CDR3 is 12 residues long. Of all the DNA, just the CDR3 is kept, 36 bases in frame from base 1. For CDR1 and CDR2, the germline V gene (reference sequence) lists DFQATT and SNEGSKA. Recombination joined TRBV20-1 with TRBJ2-5, and 8 bases in between align with TRBD2. Material: blood, either unsorted or a sorted T cell fraction (not recorded which). The TCR was taken from a female donor with ankylosing spondylitis or in good health (not recorded which). This receptor carries the CDR3 CSATGGLETQYF. The nucleotide sequence is given as TGCAGTGCTACGGGGGGGCTAGAGACCCAGTACTTC.